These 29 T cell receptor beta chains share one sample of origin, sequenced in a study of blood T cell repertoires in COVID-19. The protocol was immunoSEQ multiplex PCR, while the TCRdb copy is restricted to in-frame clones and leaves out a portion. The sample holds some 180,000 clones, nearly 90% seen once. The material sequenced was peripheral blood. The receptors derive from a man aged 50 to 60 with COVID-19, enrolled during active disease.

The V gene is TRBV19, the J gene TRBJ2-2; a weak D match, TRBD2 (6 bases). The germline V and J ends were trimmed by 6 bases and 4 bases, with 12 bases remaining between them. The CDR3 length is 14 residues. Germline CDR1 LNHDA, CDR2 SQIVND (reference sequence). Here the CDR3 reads CASREVGGTGELFF. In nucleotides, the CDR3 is TGTGCCAGTAGGGAGGTCGGGGGCACCGGGGAGCTGTTTTTT.

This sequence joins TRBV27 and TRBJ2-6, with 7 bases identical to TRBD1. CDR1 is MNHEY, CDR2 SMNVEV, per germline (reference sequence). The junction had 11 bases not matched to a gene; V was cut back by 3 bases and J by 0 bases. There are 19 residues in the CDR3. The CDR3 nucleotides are TGTGCCAGCAGTTTCTTCCCGGGACAGACGAGCTCTGGGGCCAACGTCCTGACTTTC. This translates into CASSFFPGQTSSGANVLTF.

CDR3 sequence: CASSQGVLAGVGQETQYF. DNA of the CDR3: TGCGCCAGCAGCCAAGGGGTGCTAGCGGGAGTAGGCCAAGAGACCCAGTACTTC. The chain carries TRBV4-1 and TRBJ2-5; 10 nucleotides align to TRBD2. CDR1 and CDR2 (germline): MGHRA, YSYEKL. This CDR3 is built from 18 residues. The V segment lost 1 base and the J segment 1 base; nucleotides outside the gene matches: 9.

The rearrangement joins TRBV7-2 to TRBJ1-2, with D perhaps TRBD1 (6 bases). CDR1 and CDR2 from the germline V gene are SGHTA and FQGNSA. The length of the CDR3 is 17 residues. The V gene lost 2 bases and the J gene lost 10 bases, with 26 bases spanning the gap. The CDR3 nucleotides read TGTGCCAGCAGCTTAATTCTTCCCCAGGGGTTCTTAATTGACTACACCTTC. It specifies CASSLILPQGFLIDYTF.

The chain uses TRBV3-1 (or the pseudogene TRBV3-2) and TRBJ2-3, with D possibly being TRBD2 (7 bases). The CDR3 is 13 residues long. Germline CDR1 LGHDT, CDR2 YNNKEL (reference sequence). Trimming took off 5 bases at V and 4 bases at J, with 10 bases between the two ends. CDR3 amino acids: CASSSGGPDTQYF. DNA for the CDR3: TGTGCCAGCAGCTCGGGGGGCCCAGATACGCAGTATTTT.

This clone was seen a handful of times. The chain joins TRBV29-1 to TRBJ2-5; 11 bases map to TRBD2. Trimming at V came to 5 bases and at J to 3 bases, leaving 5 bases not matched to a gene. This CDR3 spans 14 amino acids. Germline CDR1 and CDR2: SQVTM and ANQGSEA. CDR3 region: CSVMTTSGEETQYF. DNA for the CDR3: TGCAGCGTTATGACGACTAGCGGGGAAGAGACCCAGTACTTC.

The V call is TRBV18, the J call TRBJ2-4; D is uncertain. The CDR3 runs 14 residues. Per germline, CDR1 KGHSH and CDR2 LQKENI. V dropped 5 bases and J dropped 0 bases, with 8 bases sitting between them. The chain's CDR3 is CASSGELAKNIQYF. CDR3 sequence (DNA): TGTGCCAGCTCAGGAGAATTAGCCAAAAACATTCAGTACTTC.

The CDR3 nucleotides are TGTGCCAGCAGCCCAAAAGGGCAGGGGTTGACAGATACGCAGTATTTT. Protein product: CASSPKGQGLTDTQYF. The chain combines TRBV4-2 with TRBJ2-3; D perhaps matches TRBD1 (6 bases). CDR1 and CDR2 (germline): LGHNA, YNFKEQ. V shed 4 bases and J shed 3 bases, with 17 bases lying between them. This CDR3 has 16 residues.

The CDR3 sequence: CASSLMSPRDEQYF. For the CDR3, the DNA is TGTGCCAGCAGCTTAATGTCCCCCAGGGACGAGCAGTACTTC. The chain recombines TRBV7-9 with TRBJ2-7; perhaps TRBD1 as D (5 bases). The germline gives CDR1 SEHNR, CDR2 FQNEAQ (reference sequence). V dropped 2 bases and J dropped 5 bases, with 13 bases sitting between them. The CDR3 totals 14 residues. Complete variable domain (other parts from reference TRBV7-9 and TRBJ2-7): DTGVSQNPRHKITKRGQNVTFRCDPISEHNRLYWYRQTLGQGPEFLTYFQNEAQLEKSRLLSDRFSAERPKGSFSTLEIQRTEQGDSAMYLCASSLMSPRDEQYFGPGTRLTVT.

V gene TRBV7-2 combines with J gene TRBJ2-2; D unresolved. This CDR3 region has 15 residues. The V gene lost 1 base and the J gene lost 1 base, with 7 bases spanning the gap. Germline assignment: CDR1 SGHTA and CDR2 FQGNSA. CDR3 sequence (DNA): TGTGCCAGCAGCTTAGACTCGGGGAACACCGGGGAGCTGTTTTTT. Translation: CASSLDSGNTGELFF.

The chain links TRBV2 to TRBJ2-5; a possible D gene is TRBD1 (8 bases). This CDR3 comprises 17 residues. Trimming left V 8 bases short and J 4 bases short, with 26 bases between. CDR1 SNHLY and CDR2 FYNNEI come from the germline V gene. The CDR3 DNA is TGTGCCAGCTCGACAGGGGTATCCAGCGGGGACGTAGAGACCCAGTACTTC. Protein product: CASSTGVSSGDVETQYF. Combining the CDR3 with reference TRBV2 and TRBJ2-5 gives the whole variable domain EPEVTQTPSHQVTQMGQEVILRCVPISNHLYFYWYRQILGQKVEFLVSFYNNEISEKSEIFDDQFSVERPDGSNFTLKIRSTKLEDSAMYFCASSTGVSSGDVETQYFGPGTRLLVL.

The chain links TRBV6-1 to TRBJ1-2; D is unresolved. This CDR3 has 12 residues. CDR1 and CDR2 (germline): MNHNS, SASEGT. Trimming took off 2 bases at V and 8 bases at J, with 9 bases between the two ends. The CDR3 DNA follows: TGTGCCAGCAGTGAATTGGGCAGGGGCTACACCTTC. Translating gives CASSELGRGYTF.

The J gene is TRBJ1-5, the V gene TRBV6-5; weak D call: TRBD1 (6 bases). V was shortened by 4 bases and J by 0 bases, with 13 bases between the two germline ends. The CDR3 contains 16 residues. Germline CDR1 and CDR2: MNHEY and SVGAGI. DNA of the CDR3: TGTGCCAGCAGTTCGAAGTCGACAGGTAGCAATCAGCCCCAGCATTTT. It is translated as CASSSKSTGSNQPQHF.

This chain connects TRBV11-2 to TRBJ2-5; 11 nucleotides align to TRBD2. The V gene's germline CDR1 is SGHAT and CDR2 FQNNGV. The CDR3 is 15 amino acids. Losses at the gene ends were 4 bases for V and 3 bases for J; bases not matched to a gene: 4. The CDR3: CASSSRLAGKETQYF. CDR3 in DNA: TGTGCCAGCAGCTCCCGACTAGCGGGAAAAGAGACCCAGTACTTC.

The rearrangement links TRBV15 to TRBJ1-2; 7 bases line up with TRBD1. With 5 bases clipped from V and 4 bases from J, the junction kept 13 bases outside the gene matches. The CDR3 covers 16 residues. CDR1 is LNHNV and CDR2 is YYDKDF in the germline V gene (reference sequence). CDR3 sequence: CATSSTTTGFGYGYTF. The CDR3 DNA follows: TGTGCCACCAGCTCAACCACGACAGGGTTCGGCTATGGCTACACCTTC.

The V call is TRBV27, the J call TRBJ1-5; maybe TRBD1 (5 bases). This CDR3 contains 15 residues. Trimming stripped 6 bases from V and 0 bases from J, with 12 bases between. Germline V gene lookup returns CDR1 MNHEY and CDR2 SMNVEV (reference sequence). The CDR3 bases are TGTGCCAGCAGGGTTTCAGGGTATAGCAATCAGCCCCAGCATTTT. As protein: CASRVSGYSNQPQHF.

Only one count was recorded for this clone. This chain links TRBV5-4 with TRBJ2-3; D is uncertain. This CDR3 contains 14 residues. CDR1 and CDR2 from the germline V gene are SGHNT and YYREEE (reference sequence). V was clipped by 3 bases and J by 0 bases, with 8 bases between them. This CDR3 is CASSSERSTDTQYF. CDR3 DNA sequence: TGTGCCAGCAGCTCAGAGAGGAGCACAGATACGCAGTATTTT. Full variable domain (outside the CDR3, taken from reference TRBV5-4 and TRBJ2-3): ETGVTQSPTHLIKTRGQQVTLRCSSQSGHNTVSWYQQALGQGPQFIFQYYREEENGRGNFPPRFSGLQFPNYSSELNVNALELDDSALYLCASSSERSTDTQYFGPGTRLTVL.

The CDR3 DNA sequence: TGTGCCAGCAGCTTGGGCTTCGAGACAGCAAGATTCAACCCCCTCCACTTT. Translated: CASSLGFETARFNPLHF. V is TRBV5-6 and J is TRBJ1-6, with D perhaps TRBD1 (5 bases). The germline V gene encodes CDR1 SGHDT and CDR2 YYEEEE. Trimming stripped 0 bases from V and 13 bases from J, with 23 bases between. CDR3 length: 17 amino acids.

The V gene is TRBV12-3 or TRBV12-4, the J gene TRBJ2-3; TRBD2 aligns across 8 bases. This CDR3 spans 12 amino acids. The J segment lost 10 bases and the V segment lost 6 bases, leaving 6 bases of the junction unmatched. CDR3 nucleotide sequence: TGTGCCAGCAGGTTGACGGGGGGGCCGCAGTATTTT. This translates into CASRLTGGPQYF.

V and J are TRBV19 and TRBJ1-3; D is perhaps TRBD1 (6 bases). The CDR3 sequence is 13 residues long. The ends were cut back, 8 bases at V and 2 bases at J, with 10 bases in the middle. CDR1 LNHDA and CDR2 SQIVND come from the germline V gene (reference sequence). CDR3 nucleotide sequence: TGTGCCAGTTTAAACAGGGCTGGAAACACCATATATTTT. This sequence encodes CASLNRAGNTIYF.

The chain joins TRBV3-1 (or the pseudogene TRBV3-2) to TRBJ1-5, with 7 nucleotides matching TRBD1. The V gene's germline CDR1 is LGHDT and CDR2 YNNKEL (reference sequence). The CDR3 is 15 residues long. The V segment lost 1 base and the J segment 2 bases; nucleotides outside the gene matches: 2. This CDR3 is CASSQGTGGNQPQHF. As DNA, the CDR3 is TGTGCCAGCAGCCAAGGGACAGGTGGCAATCAGCCCCAGCATTTT.

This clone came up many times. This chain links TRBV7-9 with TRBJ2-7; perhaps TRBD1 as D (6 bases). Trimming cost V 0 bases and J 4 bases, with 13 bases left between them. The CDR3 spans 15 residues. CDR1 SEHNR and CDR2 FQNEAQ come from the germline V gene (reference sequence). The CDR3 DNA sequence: TGTGCCAGCAGCTTAGCCCAGGGGAATCTTTACGAGCAGTACTTC. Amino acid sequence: CASSLAQGNLYEQYF.

The CDR3 sequence is CASSSSLTNEKLFF. CDR3 DNA: TGTGCCAGCAGTTCATCACTGACTAATGAAAAACTGTTTTTT. The rearrangement links TRBV6-5 to TRBJ1-4; D gene unclear. The length of the CDR3 is 14 residues. V was pared by 4 bases and J by 2 bases, with 8 bases between. Germline lookup yields CDR1 MNHEY and CDR2 SVGAGI.

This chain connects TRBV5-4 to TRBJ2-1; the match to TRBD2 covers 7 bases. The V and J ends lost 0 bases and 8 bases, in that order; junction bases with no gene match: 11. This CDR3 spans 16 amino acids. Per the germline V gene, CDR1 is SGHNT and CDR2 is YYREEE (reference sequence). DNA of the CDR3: TGTGCCAGCAGCTTGGATGGTCGGGACTATAGTTATGAGCAGTTCTTC. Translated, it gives CASSLDGRDYSYEQFF.

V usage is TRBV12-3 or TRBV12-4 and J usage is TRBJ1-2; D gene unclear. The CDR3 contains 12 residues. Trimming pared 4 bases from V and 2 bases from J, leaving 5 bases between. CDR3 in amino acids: CASSSTNYGYTF. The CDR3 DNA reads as TGTGCCAGCAGTTCCACAAACTATGGCTACACCTTC.

The chain's CDR3 is CASRGFSGGFNQPQHF. CDR3 bases: TGTGCCAGCAGGGGCTTTTCCGGGGGGTTCAATCAGCCCCAGCATTTT. V usage is TRBV28 and J usage is TRBJ1-5; D might be TRBD1 (5 bases). Germline CDR1 MDHEN, CDR2 SYDVKM. There are 16 residues in the CDR3. V lost 6 bases and J lost 3, with 18 bases in between.

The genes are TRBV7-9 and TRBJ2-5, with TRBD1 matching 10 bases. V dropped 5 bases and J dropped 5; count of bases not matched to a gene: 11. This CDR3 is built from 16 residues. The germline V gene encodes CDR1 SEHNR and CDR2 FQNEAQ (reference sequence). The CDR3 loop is CASSNTGQGKKETQYF. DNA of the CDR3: TGTGCCAGCAGCAATACGGGACAGGGGAAAAAGGAGACCCAGTACTTC.

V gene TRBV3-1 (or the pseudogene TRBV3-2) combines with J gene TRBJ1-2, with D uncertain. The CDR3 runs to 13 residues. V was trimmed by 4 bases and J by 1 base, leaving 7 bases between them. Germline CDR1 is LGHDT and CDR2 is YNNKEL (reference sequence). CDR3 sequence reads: CASSLRVNYGYTF. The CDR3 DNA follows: TGTGCCAGCAGCCTTCGGGTTAACTATGGCTACACCTTC.

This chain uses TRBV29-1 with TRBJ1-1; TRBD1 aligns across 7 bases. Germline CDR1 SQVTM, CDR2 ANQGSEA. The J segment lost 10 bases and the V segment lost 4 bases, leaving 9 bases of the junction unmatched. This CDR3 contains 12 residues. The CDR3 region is CSVVDRELGAFF. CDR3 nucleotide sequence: TGCAGCGTTGTCGACAGGGAGCTTGGAGCTTTCTTT.